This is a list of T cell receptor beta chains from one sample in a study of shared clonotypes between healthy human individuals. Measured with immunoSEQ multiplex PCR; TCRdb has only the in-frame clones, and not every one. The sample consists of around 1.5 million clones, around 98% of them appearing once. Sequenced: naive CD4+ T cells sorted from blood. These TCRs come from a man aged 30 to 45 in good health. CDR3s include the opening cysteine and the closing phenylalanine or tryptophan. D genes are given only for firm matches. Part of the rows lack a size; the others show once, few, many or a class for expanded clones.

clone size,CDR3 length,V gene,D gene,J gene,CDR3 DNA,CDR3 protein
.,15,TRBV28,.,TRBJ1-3,TGTGCCAGCAGCATGTGGGGTGACTCTGGAAACACCATATATTTT,CASSMWGDSGNTIYF
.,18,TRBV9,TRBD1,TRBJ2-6,TGTGCCAGCAGCATCTCGACAGGGGTCTCCTCTGGGGCCAACGTCCTGACTTTC,CASSISTGVSSGANVLTF
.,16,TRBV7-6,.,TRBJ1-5,TGTGCCAGCAGCTTAGGTGCAGTAAGTGCCAATCAGCCCCAGCATTTT,CASSLGAVSANQPQHF
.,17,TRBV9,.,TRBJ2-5,TGTGCCAGCAGCCCGCGGGTTGGAGGGACCCCTTGGGAGACCCAGTACTTC,CASSPRVGGTPWETQYF
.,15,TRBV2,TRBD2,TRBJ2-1,TGTGCCAGCAGTGTCCCCGGGACTAGCGCCCATGAGCAGTTCTTC,CASSVPGTSAHEQFF
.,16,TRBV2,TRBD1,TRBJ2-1,TGTGCCAGCAAAAGACAGGGGCCTCGCTCCTACAATGAGCAGTTCTTC,CASKRQGPRSYNEQFF
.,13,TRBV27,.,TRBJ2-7,TGTGCCAGCAGTTTACGGCAGTACTACGAGCAGTACTTC,CASSLRQYYEQYF
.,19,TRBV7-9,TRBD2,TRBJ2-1,TGTGCCAGCAGCTTTCCAAAGCGGACTAGCGGGCGTAACTACAATGAGCAGTTCTTC,CASSFPKRTSGRNYNEQFF
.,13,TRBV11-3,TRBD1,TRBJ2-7,TGTGCCAGCAGCTTGGGGCAGGGGGACGAGCAGTACTTC,CASSLGQGDEQYF
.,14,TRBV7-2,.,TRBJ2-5,TGTGCCAGCAGCTTAGGGAGGAGTGCAGAGACCCAGTACTTC,CASSLGRSAETQYF
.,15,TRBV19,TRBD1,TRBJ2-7,TGTGCCAGTAGTCGCCGGGACAGGGTAGGCTACGAGCAGTACTTC,CASSRRDRVGYEQYF
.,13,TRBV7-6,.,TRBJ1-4,TGTGCCAGCAGCTTAGCGTTAGGCGAAAAACTGTTTTTT,CASSLALGEKLFF
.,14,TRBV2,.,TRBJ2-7,TGTGCCAGCAGGCAGGGGGGGAGGGACTACGAGCAGTACTTC,CASRQGGRDYEQYF
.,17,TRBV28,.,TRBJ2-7,TGTGCCAGCACCCCCTTGGGGGGCAACTACCGCTCCTACGAGCAGTACTTC,CASTPLGGNYRSYEQYF
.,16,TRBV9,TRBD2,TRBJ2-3,TGTGCCAGCAGTTCTACTAGCGGGAGGGCCTTAGATACGCAGTATTTT,CASSSTSGRALDTQYF
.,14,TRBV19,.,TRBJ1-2,TGTGCCAGTAGTAGGGCACGGGATAACTATGGCTACACCTTC,CASSRARDNYGYTF
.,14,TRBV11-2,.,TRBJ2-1,TGTGCCAGCGGGGGGGCGGACAGATACAATGAGCAGTTCTTC,CASGGADRYNEQFF
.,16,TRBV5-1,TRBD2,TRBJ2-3,TGCGCCAGCAGCTCACTAGCGGGTTTGGTCACAGATACGCAGTATTTT,CASSSLAGLVTDTQYF
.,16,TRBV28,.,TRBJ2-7,TGTGCCAGCAGTTCCGGAAGGGGGGGGAGAAGATACGAGCAGTACTTC,CASSSGRGGRRYEQYF
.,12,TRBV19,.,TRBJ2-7,TGTGCCAGTAGTACCGGCTCCGCCGAGCAGTACTTC,CASSTGSAEQYF
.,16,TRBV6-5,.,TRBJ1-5,TGTGCCAGCAGTTCCGTGTTCGGCTCGGTCAATCAGCCCCAGCATTTT,CASSSVFGSVNQPQHF
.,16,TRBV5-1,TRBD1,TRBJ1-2,TGCGCCAGCAGCTTGGGATTTCAGGGGGCGTTATCTGGCTACACCTTC,CASSLGFQGALSGYTF
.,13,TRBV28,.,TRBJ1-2,TGTGCCAGCAGTTCCAACATGGTCTATGGCTACACCTTC,CASSSNMVYGYTF
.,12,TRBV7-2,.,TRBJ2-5,TGTGCCAGCTGCAGAACCCAAGAGACCCAGTACTTC,CASCRTQETQYF
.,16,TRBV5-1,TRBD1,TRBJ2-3,TGCGCCAGCAGCTTGAGGGGGTACAGGGGTACAGATACGCAGTATTTT,CASSLRGYRGTDTQYF
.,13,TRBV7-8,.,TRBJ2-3,TGTGCCAGCAGCTCCGAAGGGTTAGATACGCAGTATTTT,CASSSEGLDTQYF
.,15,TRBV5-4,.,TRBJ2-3,TGTGCCAGCAGCCCCGGACCCCAAAGGGGAGATACGCAGTATTTT,CASSPGPQRGDTQYF
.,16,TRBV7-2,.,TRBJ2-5,TGTGCCAGCAGCTTAGGACTGGGGGAGCTACAAGAGACCCAGTACTTC,CASSLGLGELQETQYF
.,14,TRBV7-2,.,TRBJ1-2,TGTGCCAGCAGCTTAGGGGACGTGAGCCCCGGCTACACCTTC,CASSLGDVSPGYTF
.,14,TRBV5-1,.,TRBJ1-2,TGCGCCAGCAGCCCCCCCCAGGCCGGCTATGGCTACACCTTC,CASSPPQAGYGYTF
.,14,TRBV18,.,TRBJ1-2,TGTGCCAGCTCAGAGGGTCAATATTTGGATGGCTACACCTTC,CASSEGQYLDGYTF
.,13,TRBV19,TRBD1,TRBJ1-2,TGTGCCAGTAGTACCGATGGGACAGATGGCTACACCTTC,CASSTDGTDGYTF
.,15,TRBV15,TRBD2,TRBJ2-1,TGTGCCACCAGCAATAGCGGGATGACGAAGAATGAGCAGTTCTTC,CATSNSGMTKNEQFF
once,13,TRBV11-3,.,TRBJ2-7,TGTGCCAGCAGCCCCCCCGGATCCTACGAGCAGTACTTC,CASSPPGSYEQYF
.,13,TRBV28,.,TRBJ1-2,TGTGCCAGCAGTCTAGACCCAGACTATGGCTACACCTTC,CASSLDPDYGYTF
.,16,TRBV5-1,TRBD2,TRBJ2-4,TGCGCCAGCAGCGCCGGACTAGCGGGGTTCCAAAACATTCAGTACTTC,CASSAGLAGFQNIQYF
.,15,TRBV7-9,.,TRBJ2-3,TGTGCCAGCAGCTTCGTCGGCATGAGCACAGATACGCAGTATTTT,CASSFVGMSTDTQYF
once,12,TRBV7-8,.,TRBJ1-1,TGTGCCAGCAGCTTCAGGGACACTGAAGCTTTCTTT,CASSFRDTEAFF
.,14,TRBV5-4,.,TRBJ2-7,TGTGCCAGCAGCTCAGCAGGGAATCCCTACGAGCAGTACTTC,CASSSAGNPYEQYF
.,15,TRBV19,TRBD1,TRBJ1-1,TGTGCCAGTAGTCCCCTTGGGACAGGGCAGACTGAAGCTTTCTTT,CASSPLGTGQTEAFF
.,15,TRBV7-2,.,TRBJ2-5,TGTGCCAGCAGCTTATCTACAACCTACCAAGAGACCCAGTACTTC,CASSLSTTYQETQYF
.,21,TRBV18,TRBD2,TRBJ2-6,TGTGCCAGCTCACTAATCCATGGGACTAGCGGGAGTTTCTCTGGGGCCAACGTCCTGACTTTC,CASSLIHGTSGSFSGANVLTF
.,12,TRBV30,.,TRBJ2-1,TGTGCCTGGAGTCCGGGATCCAATGAGCAGTTCTTC,CAWSPGSNEQFF
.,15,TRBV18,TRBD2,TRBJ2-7,TGTGCCAGCTCGCGAGGACTAGCGGGAGTCGTCGAGCAGTACTTC,CASSRGLAGVVEQYF
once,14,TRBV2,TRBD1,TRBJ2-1,TGTGCCAGCGGGAGAGGGACAGTATACAATGAGCAGTTCTTC,CASGRGTVYNEQFF
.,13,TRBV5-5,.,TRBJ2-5,TGTGCCAGCAGCGCAGTAAGCCAAGAGACCCAGTACTTC,CASSAVSQETQYF